This T cell receptor (beta chain) comes out of a study of blood T cell repertoires in COVID-19. Overall study: Sources were T cells, B-cell-depleted T cells, or PBMCs; the material itself was cDNA or gDNA.

Original processing notes: Estimation of nucleated cell counts relied on the amplification of reference gene primers. Profiled with immunoSEQ multiplex PCR; TCRdb holds only in-frame clones, not every one. For V, J and clone size, that table is used; D and trimming come from the DNA. The sample shows more than 95,000 clones, 85% of them seen only once. Looked up from germline, CDR1 is KGHSH and CDR2 is LQKENI. The CDR3 covers 15 residues. The junction had 7 bases not matched to a gene; V was cut back by 3 bases and J by 6 bases. The chain recombines TRBV18 with TRBJ1-2; 10 positions match TRBD1. The sequencing input was peripheral blood. This clonotype was obtained from a man aged 45-65 years with acute or convalescent COVID-19. This chain's CDR3 is CASSPPGQGQDGYTF. The CDR3 DNA follows: TGTGCCAGCTCACCGCCGGGACAGGGGCAGGATGGCTACACCTTC.